This is a list of T cell receptor beta chains from one sample in a study of vaccination and CD4 T cells after COVID-19. Antigens for these TCRs are unknown. TCRdb re-derived calls from the PCR reads in MiXCR, one entry per CDR3 protein. Here the sample spans 19,000 or so distinct CDR3 sequences, approximately 80% being singletons. Here the sequenced sample was CD4+ T cells from blood, cultured in vitro, taken after SARS-CoV-2 vaccination. These receptor sequences come from a human donor who received a COVID-19 vaccine. Each CDR3 is given with its conserved first and last residue. Each record gives: clone size, J gene, V gene, D gene, CDR3 DNA, CDR3 protein. The D gene is left open where the match is weak. Size tells how often a clone was seen (once, few, many) or the class of an expanded clone, and some rows leave it out.

>once|TRBJ2-3|TRBV7-9|TRBD2
TGTGCCAGCAGCTTGGGGAGGGAAGATACGCAGTATTTT
CASSLGREDTQYF
>NA|TRBJ2-5|TRBV7-8|TRBD1
TGTGCCAGCAGCCGCCGGGACAGACAAGAGACCCAGTACTTC
CASSRRDRQETQYF
>NA|TRBJ1-1|TRBV7-9|NA
TGTGCCAGCAGCTTATTAAATCTTCGGCTTTGGCCCCGATCGAACACTGAAGCTTTCTTT
CASSLLNLRLWPRSNTEAFF
>NA|TRBJ1-3|TRBV7-2|NA
TGTGCCAGCAGCTTAGATTCCAGGGGTGGAAACACCATATATTTT
CASSLDSRGGNTIYF
>NA|TRBJ1-1|TRBV29-1|TRBD1
TGCAGCGCGGGACAGGGGGCAGGGAACACTGAAGCTTTCTTT
CSAGQGAGNTEAFF
>few|TRBJ2-3|TRBV10-2|TRBD1
TGCGCCAGCAGTGGACACAGGGGGCGCACAGATACGCAGTATTTT
CASSGHRGRTDTQYF
>once|TRBJ1-1|TRBV2|NA
TGTGCCAGCAGTGCACAGGAATTGCGCCGGGGGAACACTGAAGCTTTCTTT
CASSAQELRRGNTEAFF
>NA|TRBJ1-6|TRBV29-1|NA
TGCAGCGTTGCCACCGTCGGGACTGATAATTCACCCCTCCACTTT
CSVATVGTDNSPLHF
>once|TRBJ2-3|TRBV27|NA
TGTGCCAGCAGTTTATCGTCCCGGGGATCCACAGATACGCAGTATTTT
CASSLSSRGSTDTQYF
>NA|TRBJ2-7|TRBV7-9|TRBD1
TGTGCCAGCAGCTTAGAGGGACAGGGAAACGAGCAGTACTTC
CASSLEGQGNEQYF
>NA|TRBJ2-2|TRBV12-3/TRBV12-4|NA
TGTGCCAGCAGTCCAGGACAAAACACCGGGGAGCTGTTTTTT
CASSPGQNTGELFF
>NA|TRBJ1-1|TRBV12-3/TRBV12-4|NA
TGTGCCAGCAGTTGGGCCGAGGGGACTGAAGCTTTCTTT
CASSWAEGTEAFF
>NA|TRBJ1-5|TRBV19|TRBD1
TGTGCCAGTAGTATTAGTGGGTGGACAGGGGGCACGAATCAGCCCCAGCATTTT
CASSISGWTGGTNQPQHF
>NA|TRBJ1-5|TRBV28|NA
TGTGCCAGCAGTTTGGGGGGTAGGGGCAATCAGCCCCAGCATTTT
CASSLGGRGNQPQHF
>NA|TRBJ2-2|TRBV7-3|TRBD2
TGTGCCAGCAGCTCTCAGTTTGGGGGGGAGAACACCGGGGAGCTGTTTTTT
CASSSQFGGENTGELFF
>NA|TRBJ1-2|TRBV6-1|NA
TGTGCCAGCAGCGAATACAGTGGCGGCTACACCTTC
CASSEYSGGYTF
>NA|TRBJ1-1|TRBV20-1|TRBD1
TGCAGTGCTTCGACGAGCCGGGACAGTCGGCCTGAAGCTTTCTTT
CSASTSRDSRPEAFF
>NA|TRBJ1-2|TRBV27|NA
TGTGCCATTCCGGGACTCCTCAACTATGGCTACACCTTC
CAIPGLLNYGYTF
>few|TRBJ1-6|TRBV7-8|TRBD1
TGTGCCAGCAGTTTTATTCTGGGACAGGGGAATTCACCCCTCCACTTT
CASSFILGQGNSPLHF
>few|TRBJ2-3|TRBV7-8|NA
TGTGCCAGCAGCTTAGTCACGGGTTCCAGCACAGATACGCAGTATTTT
CASSLVTGSSTDTQYF
>NA|TRBJ1-1|TRBV7-6|NA
TGTGCCAGCAGCTTGGCAGGGAGGACTGAAGCTTTCTTT
CASSLAGRTEAFF
>once|TRBJ1-3|TRBV20-1|NA
TGCAGTGCTAGAGATCCCAACTCAGCAGGAAACACCATATATTTT
CSARDPNSAGNTIYF
>NA|TRBJ1-5|TRBV11-2|NA
TGTGCCAGCAGCAATACAGGGAATCAGCCCCAGCATTTT
CASSNTGNQPQHF
>NA|TRBJ2-5|TRBV5-3|NA
TGTGCCAGCAGCTTTGTGCCAGCCCACCAAGAGACCCAGTACTTC
CASSFVPAHQETQYF